Below, 12 T cell receptor beta chains from the same sample are listed, as sequenced in a study of blood T cell repertoires in COVID-19. Clones were read by immunoSEQ multiplex PCR, and TCRdb kept only the in-frame ones, dropping some. Among 150,000 to 200,000 clones listed, approximately 93% were seen once. The specimen sequenced was peripheral blood. The source is a woman aged 60-75 years with COVID-19, enrolled during active disease.

J is TRBJ2-4 and V is TRBV5-1; 9 bases map to TRBD2. Trimming at V came to 7 bases and at J to 5 bases, leaving 13 bases not matched to a gene. This CDR3 is 16 amino acids long. Germline CDR1 reads SGHRS; CDR2 reads YFSETQ. The CDR3 spells CASGLMGTSKENIQYF. The CDR3 region has the DNA TGCGCCAGCGGCCTGATGGGGACTAGCAAGGAAAACATTCAGTACTTC. Combining the CDR3 with reference TRBV5-1 and TRBJ2-4 gives the whole variable domain KAGVTQTPRYLIKTRGQQVTLSCSPISGHRSVSWYQQTPGQGLQFLFEYFSETQRNKGNFPGRFSGRQFSNSRSEMNVSTLELGDSALYLCASGLMGTSKENIQYFGAGTRLSVL.

The CDR3 nucleotides are TGTGCCAGCAGTTACACCACTCCGGGGATCTCCGAGCAGTACTTC. Protein: CASSYTTPGISEQYF. The chain carries TRBV6-5 and TRBJ2-7; tentatively, D is TRBD2 (5 bases). Trimming took 2 bases from V and 6 from J, leaving 17 bases between them. CDR3 length: 15 amino acids. The germline V gene encodes CDR1 MNHEY and CDR2 SVGAGI.

This clone was counted only a few times. The V call is TRBV19, the J call TRBJ2-1, with TRBD2 as a possible D gene (5 bases). From germline, CDR1 is LNHDA and CDR2 SQIVND (reference sequence). The CDR3 extends over 16 amino acids. Trimming stripped 3 bases from V and 0 bases from J, with 12 bases between. For the CDR3, the DNA is TGTGCCAGTAGTATGTGGGCAGGAGGCTCCTACAATGAGCAGTTCTTC. Translation gives CASSMWAGGSYNEQFF.

The chain combines TRBV4-1 with TRBJ2-1, with D possibly being TRBD1 (6 bases). CDR1 MGHRA and CDR2 YSYEKL come from the germline V gene. This CDR3 region has 16 residues. Trimming left V 1 base short and J 6 bases short, with 16 bases between. In nucleotides, the CDR3 is TGCGCCAGCAGCCAAGGGGCCGACAGGCGGGTCAATGAGCAGTTCTTC. Its protein is CASSQGADRRVNEQFF.

This clone came up once. The gene calls are TRBV27 and TRBJ1-1; no clear D gene. Trimming stripped 6 bases from V and 1 base from J, with 12 bases between. Germline values: CDR1 MNHEY, CDR2 SMNVEV (reference sequence). The CDR3 consists of 14 residues. CDR3 residues: CASSRGLSNTEAFF. CDR3 in DNA: TGTGCCAGCAGCCGAGGACTGTCGAACACTGAAGCTTTCTTT.

The DNA for the CDR3 is TGTGCCACCAGCACTCTCCTACGGGAGGTCGAGCAGTTCTTC. This translates into CATSTLLREVEQFF. The chain links TRBV15 to TRBJ2-1, with 7 bases aligning to TRBD2. CDR3 length: 14 amino acids. V lost 4 bases to trimming and J lost 10 bases; unmatched junction nucleotides: 10. Germline CDR1 reads LNHNV; CDR2 reads YYDKDF (reference sequence).

V and J are TRBV4-3 and TRBJ1-1, with D perhaps matching TRBD1 (6 bases). This CDR3 is 15 amino acids long. Germline lookup yields CDR1 LGHNA and CDR2 YSLEER. The ends were cut back, 3 bases at V and 1 base at J, with 12 bases in the middle. DNA for the CDR3: TGCGCCAGCAGCCATTGGGCAGGGGAGAACACTGAAGCTTTCTTT. It is translated as CASSHWAGENTEAFF.

The V and J genes are TRBV4-2 and TRBJ1-3; D uncertain. CDR1 and CDR2 (germline): LGHNA, YNFKEQ. Trimming cost V 0 bases and J 7 bases, with 10 bases left between them. The CDR3 runs 14 residues. In DNA form, the CDR3 reads TGTGCCAGCAGCCAAGATCAACAGTCTAACACCATATATTTT. Residues: CASSQDQQSNTIYF.

The CDR3, as DNA: TGTGCCAGCAGCTTAAGTTTCGGTAACTCCTATAATTCACCCCTCCACTTT. Its protein is CASSLSFGNSYNSPLHF. J is TRBJ1-6 and V is TRBV11-2; D uncertain. V was clipped by 2 bases and J by 0 bases, with 11 bases between them. This CDR3 is 17 amino acids long. Germline V lookup: CDR1 SGHAT, CDR2 FQNNGV.

The chain joins TRBV6-1 to TRBJ2-3; 9 bases fit TRBD2. The CDR3 length is 15 residues. The junction had 0 bases not matched to a gene; V was cut back by 1 base and J by 1 base. Germline CDR1 is MNHNS and CDR2 is SASEGT. Here the CDR3 reads CASSEERGGTDTQYF. The DNA for the CDR3 is TGTGCCAGCAGTGAAGAGCGGGGGGGCACAGATACGCAGTATTTT.

The chain recombines TRBV4-1 with TRBJ1-6, with TRBD1 matching over 8 bases. Germline V CDR1 and CDR2: MGHRA, YSYEKL. J gave up 10 bases and V 1 base, and 9 bases lay outside the gene matches. The CDR3 runs to 16 residues. CDR3 nucleotide sequence: TGCGCCAGCAGCCAAGTCCAGGGGGCGCTGGGATCACCCCTCCACTTT. It translates to CASSQVQGALGSPLHF.

J is TRBJ1-6 and V is TRBV18; the match to TRBD1 covers 9 bases. Germline V gene sequence: CDR1 KGHSH, CDR2 LQKENI. V shed 5 bases and J 8 bases; nucleotides not matched to a gene: 4. There are 14 residues in the CDR3. In nucleotides, the CDR3 is TGTGCCAGCTCAGGGGGGACAGGGCATTCACCCCTCCACTTT. Translated, it gives CASSGGTGHSPLHF. Full variable domain (remainder filled in from reference TRBV18 and TRBJ1-6): NAGVMQNPRHLVRRRGQEARLRCSPMKGHSHVYWYRQLPEEGLKFMVYLQKENIIDESGMPKERFSAEFPKEGPSILRIQQVVRGDSAAYFCASSGGTGHSPLHFGNGTRLTVT.